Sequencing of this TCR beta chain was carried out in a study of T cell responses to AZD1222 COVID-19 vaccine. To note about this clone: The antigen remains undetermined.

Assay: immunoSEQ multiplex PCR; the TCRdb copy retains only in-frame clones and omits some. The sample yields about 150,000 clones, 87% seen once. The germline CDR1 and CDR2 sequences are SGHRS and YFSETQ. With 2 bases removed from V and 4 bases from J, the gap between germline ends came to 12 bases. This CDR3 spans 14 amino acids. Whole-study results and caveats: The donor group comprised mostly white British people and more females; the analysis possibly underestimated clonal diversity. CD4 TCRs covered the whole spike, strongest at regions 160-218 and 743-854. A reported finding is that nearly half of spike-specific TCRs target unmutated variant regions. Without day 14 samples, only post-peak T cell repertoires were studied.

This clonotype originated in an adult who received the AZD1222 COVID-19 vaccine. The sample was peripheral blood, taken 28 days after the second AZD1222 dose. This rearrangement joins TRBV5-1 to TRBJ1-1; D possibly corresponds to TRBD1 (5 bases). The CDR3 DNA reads TGCGCCAGCAGCTTACTCCAGGGCCCCACTGAAGCTTTCTTT. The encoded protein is CASSLLQGPTEAFF.